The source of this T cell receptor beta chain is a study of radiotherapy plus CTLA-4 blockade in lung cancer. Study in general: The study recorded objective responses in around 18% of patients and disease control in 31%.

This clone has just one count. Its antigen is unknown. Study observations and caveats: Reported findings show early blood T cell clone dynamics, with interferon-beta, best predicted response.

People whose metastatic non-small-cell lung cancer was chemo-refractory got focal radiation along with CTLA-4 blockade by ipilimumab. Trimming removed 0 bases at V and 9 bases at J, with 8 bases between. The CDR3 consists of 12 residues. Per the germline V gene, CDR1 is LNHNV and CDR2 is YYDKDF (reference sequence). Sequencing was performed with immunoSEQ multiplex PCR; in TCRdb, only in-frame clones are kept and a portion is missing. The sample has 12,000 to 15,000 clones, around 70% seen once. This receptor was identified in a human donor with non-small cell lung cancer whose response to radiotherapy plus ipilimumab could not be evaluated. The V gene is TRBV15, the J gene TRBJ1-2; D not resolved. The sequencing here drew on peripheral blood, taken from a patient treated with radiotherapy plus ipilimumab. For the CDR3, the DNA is TGTGCCACCAGCAGAGATCAGGATAGCTACACCTTC. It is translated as CATSRDQDSYTF.